These 26 T cell receptor beta chains originate from one sample sequenced in a study of blood T cell repertoires in COVID-19. The method was immunoSEQ multiplex PCR; TCRdb's version includes in-frame clones alone and lacks a portion of them. The sample contains 200,000 to 300,000 clones, 84% of which appear only once. Material: peripheral blood. Source of these receptors: a human donor in a cohort sampled during active COVID-19.

The chain links TRBV5-1 to TRBJ2-3; 7 nucleotides agree with TRBD2. The germline V gene encodes CDR1 SGHRS and CDR2 YFSETQ. The CDR3 is 16 amino acids. Trimming removed 5 bases from V and 6 bases from J; junction bases left unmatched: 15. The CDR3 here is CASSPSVGGILDTQYF. Here the CDR3 DNA reads TGCGCCAGCAGTCCCAGCGTCGGGGGGATCTTGGATACGCAGTATTTT.

The rearrangement links TRBV19 to TRBJ1-5, with D possibly TRBD1 on 5 matching bases. Germline CDR1 is LNHDA and CDR2 is SQIVND (reference sequence). Trimming took off 1 base at V and 4 bases at J, with 17 bases between the two ends. The CDR3 loop spans 17 amino acids. The CDR3 loop is CASSIVFRAGQNQPQHF. In DNA form, the CDR3 reads TGTGCCAGTAGTATAGTCTTTCGGGCAGGGCAAAATCAGCCCCAGCATTTT.

The J gene is TRBJ2-7, the V gene TRBV10-2; possibly TRBD2 for D (6 bases). Trimming removed 7 bases at V and 7 bases at J, with 17 bases between. Germline V gene sequence: CDR1 WSHSY, CDR2 SAAADI. This CDR3 region has 13 residues. Here the CDR3 DNA reads TGCGCCAGCACTAACCCGGGACTTCGAGAGCAGTACTTC. As protein: CASTNPGLREQYF.

Concerning this clone itself: The same CDR3 also results from other DNA sequences found in this sample. The rearrangement uses TRBV5-1 and TRBJ1-5, with a weak D call TRBD1 (6 bases). Germline CDR1 SGHRS, CDR2 YFSETQ. There are 15 residues in the CDR3. The ends were cut back, 4 bases at V and 0 bases at J, with 11 bases in the middle. For the CDR3, the DNA is TGCGCCAGCAGCCAGGGGACGGATAGCAATCAGCCCCAGCATTTT. Protein sequence: CASSQGTDSNQPQHF.

On this clone: Other DNA sequences in the sample encode the same CDR3. The chain carries TRBV29-1 and TRBJ1-5, with D possibly matching TRBD1 (5 bases). The CDR3 contains 13 residues. The V gene lost 6 bases and the J gene lost 3 bases, with 12 bases spanning the gap. Germline V gene sequence: CDR1 SQVTM, CDR2 ANQGSEA. The CDR3: CSVGQGFNQPQHF. CDR3 DNA: TGCAGCGTCGGTCAGGGTTTCAATCAGCCCCAGCATTTT.

V usage is TRBV9 and J usage is TRBJ1-3; TRBD1 agrees at 10 bases. CDR3 length: 15 residues. CDR1 and CDR2 (germline): SGDLS, YYNGEE. V lost 2 bases to trimming and J lost 2 bases; unmatched junction nucleotides: 1. CDR3 in amino acids: CASSVTGGTGNTIYF. Written as DNA, the CDR3 is TGTGCCAGCAGCGTGACAGGGGGCACTGGAAACACCATATATTTT.

The chain joins TRBV7-9 to TRBJ1-1, with 7 bases aligning to TRBD1. This CDR3 has 15 amino acids. CDR1 and CDR2 from the germline V gene are SEHNR and FQNEAQ (reference sequence). V lost 4 bases, J lost 0 bases, and 5 bases stayed unmatched. The CDR3 protein is CASSSQGVMNTEAFF. The CDR3 bases are TGTGCCAGCAGCTCTCAGGGGGTTATGAACACTGAAGCTTTCTTT.

The chain recombines TRBV27 with TRBJ2-7, with unresolved D. From germline, CDR1 is MNHEY and CDR2 SMNVEV (reference sequence). This CDR3 comprises 14 residues. Trimming stripped 6 bases from V and 1 base from J, with 13 bases between. The DNA of the CDR3 is TGTGCCAGCAGAGGTCTCGGGTCTTCCTACGAGCAGTACTTC. This translates into CASRGLGSSYEQYF.

The chain is built from TRBV4-1 and TRBJ1-1; TRBD1 agrees at 9 bases. CDR3 length equals 15 residues. CDR1 MGHRA and CDR2 YSYEKL come from the germline V gene. The J segment lost 3 bases and the V segment lost 4 bases, leaving 6 bases of the junction unmatched. The CDR3 sequence: CASSLSGQGDTEAFF. For the CDR3, the DNA is TGCGCCAGCAGCCTCTCGGGACAGGGAGACACTGAAGCTTTCTTT.

There are many counts of this clone. The genes are TRBV5-6 and TRBJ1-1, with D uncertain. CDR1 is SGHDT, CDR2 YYEEEE, per germline. This CDR3 contains 12 residues. V was clipped by 2 bases and J by 6 bases, with 8 bases between them. CDR3 region: CASSFGLAEAFF. CDR3 DNA sequence: TGTGCCAGCAGCTTCGGTTTGGCTGAAGCTTTCTTT.

The chain combines TRBV19 with TRBJ2-6; a weak D match, TRBD2 (6 bases). Germline CDR1 LNHDA, CDR2 SQIVND (reference sequence). Trimming stripped 4 bases from V and 4 bases from J, with 11 bases between. CDR3 length: 15 residues. In DNA form, the CDR3 reads TGTGCCAGTAGTAGACCGGGAGTAGGGGCCAACGTCCTGACTTTC. Translation gives CASSRPGVGANVLTF.

The chain carries TRBV27 and TRBJ2-7; D perhaps matches TRBD1 (5 bases). V was shortened by 5 bases and J by 0 bases, with 14 bases between the two germline ends. Germline lookup yields CDR1 MNHEY and CDR2 SMNVEV (reference sequence). This CDR3 has 15 residues. The DNA for the CDR3 is TGTGCCAGCAGTCCCAGTAGGGGTAGCTCCTACGAGCAGTACTTC. Its translation is CASSPSRGSSYEQYF.

This chain joins TRBV3-1 (or the pseudogene TRBV3-2) and TRBJ1-3; D perhaps matches TRBD1 (6 bases). V was pared by 1 base and J by 1 base, with 11 bases between. Germline V gene sequence: CDR1 LGHDT, CDR2 YNNKEL (reference sequence). The CDR3 contains 16 residues. The CDR3 protein is CASSQGLGQSGNTIYF. The CDR3 coding sequence is TGTGCCAGCAGCCAAGGCCTAGGACAGTCTGGAAACACCATATATTTT.

J is TRBJ1-6 and V is TRBV11-2; D may be TRBD1 (5 bases). V was clipped by 3 bases and J by 5 bases, with 11 bases between them. Germline CDR1 is SGHAT and CDR2 is FQNNGV. The CDR3 contains 15 residues. The DNA of the CDR3 is TGTGCCAGCAGCTTGACCGGGACTAATAATTCACCCCTCCACTTT. Its protein product is CASSLTGTNNSPLHF.

Here the CDR3 reads CASSSGGTDTQYF. For the CDR3, the DNA is TGTGCCAGCAGCTCGGGGGGCACAGATACGCAGTATTTT. The gene calls are TRBV12-3 or TRBV12-4 and TRBJ2-3; weak D call: TRBD2 (6 bases). The ends were cut back, 6 bases at V and 1 base at J, with 8 bases in the middle. The CDR3 totals 13 residues.

This chain links TRBV6-2 or TRBV6-3 with TRBJ2-1, with 8 nucleotides matching TRBD2. With V trimmed by 6 bases and J by 4 bases, 11 bases remained unmatched. This CDR3 is built from 16 residues. CDR1 is MNHEY and CDR2 is SVGEGT in the germline V gene. The CDR3 region is CASSPPGGGQYNEQFF. The CDR3 nucleotides are TGTGCCAGCAGCCCTCCCGGGGGGGGGCAGTACAATGAGCAGTTCTTC.

The rearrangement uses TRBV5-4 and TRBJ1-2, with TRBD1 identical over 8 bases. The CDR3 is 14 residues long. CDR1 is SGHNT, CDR2 YYREEE, per germline (reference sequence). The J segment lost 8 bases and the V segment lost 0 bases, leaving 6 bases of the junction unmatched. In nucleotides, the CDR3 is TGTGCCAGCAGCTTGGGGGACAGGTCCTGGGGCTACACCTTC. This translates into CASSLGDRSWGYTF.

The V gene is TRBV5-4, the J gene TRBJ2-1; TRBD1 agrees at 7 bases. With 4 bases clipped from V and 10 bases from J, the junction kept 8 bases outside the gene matches. CDR1 and CDR2 from the germline V gene are SGHNT and YYREEE (reference sequence). CDR3 length: 13 amino acids. CDR3 DNA: TGTGCCAGCAGCCGCGCCCAGGGGGAAGAGCAGTTCTTC. It codes for CASSRAQGEEQFF. Based on the CDR3 plus reference TRBV5-4 and TRBJ2-1, the full variable domain is ETGVTQSPTHLIKTRGQQVTLRCSSQSGHNTVSWYQQALGQGPQFIFQYYREEENGRGNFPPRFSGLQFPNYSSELNVNALELDDSALYLCASSRAQGEEQFFGPGTRLTVL.

The chain combines TRBV2 with TRBJ2-5, with 12 bases matching TRBD2. J was trimmed by 3 bases and V by 5 bases; bases with no gene match: 10. The CDR3 consists of 17 residues. The germline CDR1 and CDR2 sequences are SNHLY and FYNNEI. The CDR3 here is CASSHDTSGRSKETQYF. CDR3 coding DNA: TGTGCCAGCAGTCATGATACTAGCGGGAGGTCTAAAGAGACCCAGTACTTC. Full variable domain (rest looked up from reference TRBV2 and TRBJ2-5): EPEVTQTPSHQVTQMGQEVILRCVPISNHLYFYWYRQILGQKVEFLVSFYNNEISEKSEIFDDQFSVERPDGSNFTLKIRSTKLEDSAMYFCASSHDTSGRSKETQYFGPGTRLLVL.

The rearrangement uses TRBV5-6 and TRBJ2-1; a weak D match, TRBD1 (5 bases). The CDR3 has 14 residues. V shed 2 bases and J shed 3 bases, with 9 bases lying between them. Germline V gene data show CDR1 as SGHDT and CDR2 as YYEEEE. In DNA, the CDR3 is TGTGCCAGCAGCTTTGGGGCAGACTACAATGAGCAGTTCTTC. It codes for CASSFGADYNEQFF.

The chain links TRBV5-1 to TRBJ2-2, with 7 bases identical to TRBD2. The germline CDR1 and CDR2 sequences are SGHRS and YFSETQ. Trimming took 2 bases from V and 4 from J; bases not matched to a gene: 8. There are 16 residues in the CDR3. CDR3 amino acids: CASSLVAGEGTGELFF. As DNA, the CDR3 is TGCGCCAGCAGCTTAGTGGCGGGAGAGGGCACCGGGGAGCTGTTTTTT.

J is TRBJ2-1 and V is TRBV3-1 (or the pseudogene TRBV3-2), with D perhaps matching TRBD2 (7 bases). Trimming cost V 4 bases and J 9 bases, with 19 bases left between them. The CDR3 totals 15 residues. Per the germline V gene, CDR1 is LGHDT and CDR2 is YNNKEL (reference sequence). The CDR3 bases are TGTGCCAGCAGCCTAACGGGGGGCTGGGTCGCTGAGCAGTTCTTC. It is translated as CASSLTGGWVAEQFF.

The CDR3 protein is CASSLTSGRAYEQYF. The CDR3 DNA follows: TGTGCCAGCAGCTTGACTAGCGGGAGGGCCTACGAGCAGTACTTC. This chain links TRBV5-5 with TRBJ2-7; 13 nucleotides line up with TRBD2. After removal of 1 base from V and 2 bases from J, the junction contained 0 bases not matched to a gene. Germline CDR1 reads SGHKS; CDR2 reads YYEKEE (reference sequence). CDR3 size: 15 residues. Filled out from reference TRBV5-5 and TRBJ2-7, the complete variable domain reads DAGVTQSPTHLIKTRGQQVTLRCSPISGHKSVSWYQQVLGQGPQFIFQYYEKEERGRGNFPDRFSARQFPNYSSELNVNALLLGDSALYLCASSLTSGRAYEQYFGPGTRLTVT.

This clone was counted once. The chain carries TRBV5-4 and TRBJ2-1, with 7 nucleotides matching TRBD1. The CDR3 has 15 amino acids. In germline, CDR1 is SGHNT, CDR2 YYREEE (reference sequence). With V trimmed by 5 bases and J by 6 bases, 11 bases remained unmatched. CDR3 coding DNA: TGTGCCAGCAGTAAAGACAGGGCCCATGGCAATGAGCAGTTCTTC. Translating gives CASSKDRAHGNEQFF.

This chain joins TRBV4-1 and TRBJ1-4; D remains ambiguous. Germline V gene lookup returns CDR1 MGHRA and CDR2 YSYEKL. The CDR3 is made up of 17 amino acids. The germline V and J ends were trimmed by 2 bases and 8 bases, with 21 bases remaining between them. For the CDR3, the DNA is TGCGCCAGCAGCCAATCCATAGAACAGCTCCGACGGGAAAAACTGTTTTTT. This encodes CASSQSIEQLRREKLFF.

The rearrangement uses TRBV5-6 and TRBJ1-1; TRBD1 is a possible D gene (6 bases). This CDR3 is built from 13 residues. Trimming left V 3 bases short and J 5 bases short, with 11 bases between. The V gene's germline CDR1 is SGHDT and CDR2 YYEEEE. The CDR3 is CASSYAGDTEAFF. The DNA of the CDR3 is TGTGCCAGCAGCTATGCAGGGGATACTGAAGCTTTCTTT.